Included here is one T cell receptor (beta chain) sequence, with context. Trimming stripped 4 bases from V and 5 bases from J, with 12 bases between. Germline-derived CDR1 and CDR2 are SEHNR and FQNEAQ (reference sequence). CDR3 size: 13 residues. Authors' analysis steps: Estimation of nucleated cell counts relied on the amplification of reference gene primers. The data were produced by immunoSEQ multiplex PCR, yet TCRdb's version contains in-frame clones alone and is incomplete. V and J calls and clone size are as listed in that table; D and trimming were resolved from the DNA. The sample shows about 160,000 clones, 70% to 90% of them seen only once. The data derive from a study of blood T cell repertoires in COVID-19. Across the study: From the United States, Italy and Spain came samples of acute and convalescent COVID-19. From T cells, B-cell-depleted T cells, or PBMCs came the material, which was cDNA or gDNA.

The source material was peripheral blood. The gene calls are TRBV7-9 and TRBJ2-7; D remains ambiguous. The clonotype originates from a man aged 60 to 75 with acute or convalescent COVID-19. The CDR3 loop is CASSSPSGDEQYF. The CDR3 DNA reads TGTGCCAGCAGCTCTCCTTCGGGTGACGAGCAGTACTTC.